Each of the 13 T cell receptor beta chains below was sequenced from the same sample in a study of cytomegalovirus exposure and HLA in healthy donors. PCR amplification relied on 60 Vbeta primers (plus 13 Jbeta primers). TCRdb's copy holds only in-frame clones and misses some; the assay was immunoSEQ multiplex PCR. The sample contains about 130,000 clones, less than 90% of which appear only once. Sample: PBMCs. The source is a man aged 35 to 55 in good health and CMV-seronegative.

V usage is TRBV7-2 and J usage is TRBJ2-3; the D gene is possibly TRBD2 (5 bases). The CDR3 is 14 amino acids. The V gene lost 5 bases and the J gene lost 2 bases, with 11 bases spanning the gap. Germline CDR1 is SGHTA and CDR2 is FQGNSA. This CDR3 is CASSQAALTDTQYF. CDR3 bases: TGTGCCAGCAGCCAAGCGGCCCTCACAGATACGCAGTATTTT. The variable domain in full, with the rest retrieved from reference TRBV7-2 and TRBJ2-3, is GAGVSQSPSNKVTEKGKDVELRCDPISGHTALYWYRQSLGQGLEFLIYFQGNSAPDKSGLPSDRFSAERTGGSVSTLTIQRTQQEDSAVYLCASSQAALTDTQYFGPGTRLTVL.

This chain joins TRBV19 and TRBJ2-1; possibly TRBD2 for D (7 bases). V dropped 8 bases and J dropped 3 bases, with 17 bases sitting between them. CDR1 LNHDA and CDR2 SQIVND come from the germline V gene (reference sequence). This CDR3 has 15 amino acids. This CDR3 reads CASEDIGGGYNEQFF. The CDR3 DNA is TGTGCCAGTGAGGACATAGGGGGGGGCTACAATGAGCAGTTCTTC.

The DNA for the CDR3 is TGTGCCAGCAGCCGCTCCCCCAGTCTGTACGAGCAGTACTTC. Its protein product is CASSRSPSLYEQYF. The chain carries TRBV7-9 and TRBJ2-7, with D uncertain. CDR3 length equals 14 residues. Looked up from germline, CDR1 is SEHNR and CDR2 is FQNEAQ (reference sequence). The germline V and J ends were trimmed by 5 bases and 4 bases, with 15 bases remaining between them.

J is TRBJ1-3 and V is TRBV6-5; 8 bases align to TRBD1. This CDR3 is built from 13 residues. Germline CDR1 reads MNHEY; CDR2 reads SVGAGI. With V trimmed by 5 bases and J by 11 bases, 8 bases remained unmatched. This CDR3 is CASSNPGQVPIYF. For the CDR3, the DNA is TGTGCCAGCAGTAATCCGGGACAGGTCCCCATATATTTT.

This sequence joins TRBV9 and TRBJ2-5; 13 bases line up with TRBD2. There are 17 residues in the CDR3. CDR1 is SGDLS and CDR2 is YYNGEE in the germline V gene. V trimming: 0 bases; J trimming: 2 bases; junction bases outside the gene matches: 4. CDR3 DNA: TGTGCCAGCAGCGTAGGGACTAGCGGGAGCGGGCAAGAGACCCAGTACTTC. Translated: CASSVGTSGSGQETQYF.

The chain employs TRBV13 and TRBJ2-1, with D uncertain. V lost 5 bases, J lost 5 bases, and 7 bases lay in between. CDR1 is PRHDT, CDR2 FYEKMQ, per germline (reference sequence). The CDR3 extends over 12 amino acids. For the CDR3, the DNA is TGTGCCAGCAGCAGCCTAAACAATGAGCAGTTCTTC. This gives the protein CASSSLNNEQFF.

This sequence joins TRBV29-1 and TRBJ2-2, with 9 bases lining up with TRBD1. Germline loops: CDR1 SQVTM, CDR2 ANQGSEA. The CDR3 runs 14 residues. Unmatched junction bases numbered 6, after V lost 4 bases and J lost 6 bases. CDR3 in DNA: TGCAGCGTTGCAGGGACAGGGTTTTCCGGGGAGCTGTTTTTT. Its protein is CSVAGTGFSGELFF.

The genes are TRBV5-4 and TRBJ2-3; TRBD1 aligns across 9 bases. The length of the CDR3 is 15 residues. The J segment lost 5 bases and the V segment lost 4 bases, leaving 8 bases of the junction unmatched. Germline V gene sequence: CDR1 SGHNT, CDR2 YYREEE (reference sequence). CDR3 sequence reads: CASSVTGTGRDTQYF. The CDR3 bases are TGTGCCAGCAGCGTCACCGGGACAGGGAGAGATACGCAGTATTTT.

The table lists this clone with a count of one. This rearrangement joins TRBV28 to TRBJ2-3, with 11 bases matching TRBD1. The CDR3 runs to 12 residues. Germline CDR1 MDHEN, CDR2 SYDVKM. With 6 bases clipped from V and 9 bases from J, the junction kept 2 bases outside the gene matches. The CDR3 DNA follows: TGTGCCAGCAGAGGACAGGGGGCGACGCAGTATTTT. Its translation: CASRGQGATQYF.

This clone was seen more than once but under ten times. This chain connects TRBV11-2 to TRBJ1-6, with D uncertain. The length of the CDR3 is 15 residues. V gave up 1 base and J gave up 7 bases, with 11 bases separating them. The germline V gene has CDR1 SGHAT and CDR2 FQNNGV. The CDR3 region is CASSLGTGMNSPLHF. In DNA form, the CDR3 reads TGTGCCAGCAGCTTAGGAACGGGGATGAATTCACCCCTCCACTTT.

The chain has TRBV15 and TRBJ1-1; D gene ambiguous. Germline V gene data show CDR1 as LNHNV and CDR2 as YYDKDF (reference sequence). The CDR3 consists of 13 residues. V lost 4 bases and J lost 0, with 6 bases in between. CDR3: CATSTTVNTEAFF. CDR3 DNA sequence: TGTGCCACCAGCACCACAGTGAACACTGAAGCTTTCTTT.

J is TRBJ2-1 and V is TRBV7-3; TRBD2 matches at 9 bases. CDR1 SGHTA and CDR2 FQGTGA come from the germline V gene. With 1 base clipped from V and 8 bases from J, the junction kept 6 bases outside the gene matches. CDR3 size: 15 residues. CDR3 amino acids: CASSLSGTSFDEQFF. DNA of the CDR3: TGTGCCAGCAGCTTAAGTGGGACTAGCTTCGATGAGCAGTTCTTC.

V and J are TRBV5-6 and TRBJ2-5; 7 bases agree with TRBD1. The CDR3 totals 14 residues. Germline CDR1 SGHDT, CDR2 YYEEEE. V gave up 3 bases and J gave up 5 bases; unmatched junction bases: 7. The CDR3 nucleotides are TGTGCCAGCAGCTGGGCAGGGGGTGAGGAGACCCAGTACTTC. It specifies CASSWAGGEETQYF.